This TCR beta chain was obtained from a study of blood T cell repertoires in COVID-19. Study-level background: Some COVID-19 samples were acute and others convalescent; all came from the United States, Italy and Spain. In each case, the material was cDNA or gDNA derived from T cells, B-cell-depleted T cells, or PBMCs.

Original analysis: By means of reference gene primer amplification, nucleated cell counts were estimated. Assay: immunoSEQ multiplex PCR; the TCRdb copy retains only in-frame clones and omits some. V, J and clone size were drawn from that table, and D and trimming were deduced from the DNA. The sample yields tens of thousands of clones, 88% seen once. CDR1 is SQVTM and CDR2 is ANQGSEA in the germline V gene. Trimming took 6 bases from V and 4 from J; bases not matched to a gene: 13. The CDR3 runs to 15 residues. J is TRBJ1-2 and V is TRBV29-1; 8 nucleotides match TRBD1. The specimen was peripheral blood. This receptor was obtained from a man in his fifties or sixties with active COVID-19. CDR3 sequence reads: CSVDLGRGPVYGYTF. The CDR3 bases are TGCAGCGTGGACTTGGGCAGGGGGCCTGTCTATGGCTACACCTTC.